The clone carrying this T cell receptor beta chain was seen more than once but under ten times. What it binds is not known. The entry originates in a study of CD8 T cells in Susac syndrome. Points from the study as a whole: The study acknowledged a relatively small number of individuals in its TCR sequencing and HLA analysis.

The multiple sclerosis control group was made up of treatment-naive patients with stable or active relapsing-remitting disease. TEMRA cells underwent FACS enrichment and CD8+ and CD4+ T cells underwent negative isolation. Reverse transcription of roughly 0.5 to 1 ug RNA was carried out with random hexamers. The TCR beta CDR3 was amplified by immunoSEQ multiplex PCR across 54 Vbeta, 13 Jbeta. From the immunoSEQ multiplex PCR reads, TCRdb called clonotypes with MiXCR, one entry per CDR3 protein. Among 100,000 to 150,000 distinct CDR3 sequences listed, about 92% were seen once. V lost 8 bases and J lost 10, with 27 bases in between. Looked up from germline, CDR1 is MNHNS and CDR2 is SASEGT. CDR3 length: 16 amino acids.

The sample taken for sequencing was CD8+ T cells from PBMCs. The sequence derives from a human donor with multiple sclerosis. The chain links TRBV6-1 to TRBJ2-4; D is perhaps TRBD1 or TRBD2 (5 bases each). The CDR3 DNA reads as TGTGCCAGCCCAGGAACGCCGGGACCAAAGGGGTCTATTCAGTACTTC. It translates to CASPGTPGPKGSIQYF.